This entry lists 28 T cell receptor beta chains sequenced from one sample in a study of T cells in Graves' hyperthyroidism and ophthalmopathy (dated by TCRdb to the late 2010s). The library was built by means of multiplex PCR. The sequencing machine was an Illumina HiSeq 2000. The TCR beta CDR3 regions were amplified from the RNA transcripts. A first-round RT-PCR of the TCR CDR3 used the HTBI primer set with the Qiagen OneStep RT-PCR kit. In-frame beta chains were kept once TCRdb had trimmed the public reads at Q25 with fastp and called clones with MiXCR. Rows are unified per CDR3 protein, each entry keeping the most common DNA and genes. Present in this sample are hundreds of thousands of distinct CDR3 sequences, about 15% of which were seen just once. The ten largest account for 4% to 5.5% of the sample. The specimen sequenced was blood. The source of these receptors is a woman aged 40 to 49 with Graves' ophthalmopathy.

Only a few counts were recorded for this clonotype. The chain links TRBV7-8 to TRBJ1-2; possibly TRBD1 for D (5 bases). Per the germline V gene, CDR1 is SGHVS and CDR2 is FQNEAQ. Trimming took 1 base from V and 7 from J, leaving 16 bases between them. This CDR3 is built from 15 residues. CDR3 DNA sequence: TGTGCCAGCAGCTTAGGGGGCCTCACCGAAGGTGGCTACACCTTC. This sequence encodes CASSLGGLTEGGYTF.

This clonotype was observed many times. The gene calls are TRBV7-3 and TRBJ2-2; D might be TRBD2 (6 bases). V shed 1 base and J shed 2 bases, with 11 bases lying between them. The CDR3 is 16 residues long. Germline CDR1 SGHTA, CDR2 FQGTGA. CDR3 nucleotide sequence: TGTGCCAGCAGCTTAAAGGGGACTCAAAACACCGGGGAGCTGTTTTTT. Encoded protein: CASSLKGTQNTGELFF.

This clonotype was counted at least ten times. Here the CDR3 reads CASAQPGISYEQYF. Written as DNA, the CDR3 is TGTGCCAGCGCCCAACCGGGAATCTCCTACGAGCAGTACTTC. The V gene is TRBV6-2 or TRBV6-3, the J gene TRBJ2-7, with D possibly TRBD2 on 5 matching bases. This CDR3 is 14 amino acids long. Germline loops: CDR1 MNHEY, CDR2 SVGEGT. V was clipped by 8 bases and J by 0 bases, with 14 bases between them.

This clonotype was seen repeatedly, ten times or more. The rearrangement links TRBV6-1 to TRBJ2-4; D may be TRBD2 (6 bases). In germline, CDR1 is MNHNS, CDR2 SASEGT. V was clipped by 6 bases and J by 5 bases, with 17 bases between them. The CDR3 consists of 15 residues. CDR3 protein: CASSESLREENIQYF. CDR3 nucleotides: TGTGCCAGCAGCGAATCCCTGCGGGAAGAAAACATTCAGTACTTC.

This clonotype occurred many times. The chain uses TRBV24-1 and TRBJ1-2; D might be TRBD1 (6 bases). In germline, CDR1 is KGHDR, CDR2 SFDVKD. Deletions cut 4 bases from V and 4 bases from J, with 12 bases between. This CDR3 has 14 residues. DNA for the CDR3: TGTGCCACCAGTGACTGGACAGCTAGCTATGGCTACACCTTC. This codes for CATSDWTASYGYTF.

This clonotype has ten or more counts. V usage is TRBV29-1 and J usage is TRBJ2-7, with a weak D call TRBD1 (6 bases). The V gene lost 2 bases and the J gene lost 0 bases, with 14 bases spanning the gap. Germline CDR1 SQVTM, CDR2 ANQGSEA. The CDR3 has 15 residues. The CDR3 reads CSVENGTLSSYEQYF. The DNA for the CDR3 is TGCAGCGTTGAAAATGGGACACTGAGCTCCTACGAGCAGTACTTC.

The rearrangement joins TRBV5-1 to TRBJ2-7, with D uncertain. Trimming shortened V by 0 bases and J by 2 bases, and 9 bases separated the two germline ends. Germline CDR1 SGHRS, CDR2 YFSETQ. CDR3 size: 14 residues. CDR3 coding DNA: TGCGCCAGCAGCTTGGATTCGCGGACCTACGAGCAGTACTTC. It translates to CASSLDSRTYEQYF.

This clonotype showed up many times. This chain links TRBV11-2 with TRBJ2-7; TRBD1 matches at 9 bases. Unmatched junction bases numbered 8, after V lost 1 base and J lost 4 bases. From germline, CDR1 is SGHAT and CDR2 FQNNGV. This CDR3 is 16 amino acids long. The DNA of the CDR3 is TGTGCCAGCAGCTTAGTAACAGGGGGCGCTTCATACGAGCAGTACTTC. Protein sequence: CASSLVTGGASYEQYF.

This clonotype was counted ten times or more. The chain has TRBV5-1 and TRBJ2-7, with 7 nucleotides matching TRBD1. J lost 3 bases, V lost 6 bases, and 18 bases had no gene match. Germline V gene lookup returns CDR1 SGHRS and CDR2 YFSETQ. The CDR3 length is 17 residues. The CDR3 loop reads CASTPGTAWVPSYEQYF. CDR3 DNA sequence: TGCGCCAGCACCCCGGGGACAGCGTGGGTTCCCAGCTACGAGCAGTACTTC.

This chain links TRBV4-2 with TRBJ2-7; 8 positions agree with TRBD2. The CDR3 has 15 residues. Unmatched junction bases numbered 7, after V lost 4 bases and J lost 2 bases. CDR1 LGHNA and CDR2 YNFKEQ come from the germline V gene. CDR3 residues: CASSLEVAGTYEQYF. CDR3 nucleotides: TGTGCCAGCAGCCTAGAGGTAGCGGGGACCTACGAGCAGTACTTC.

There are many counts of this clonotype. The chain joins TRBV28 to TRBJ2-7; D may correspond to TRBD1 or TRBD2 (5 bases each). Trimming took off 7 bases at V and 1 base at J, with 14 bases between the two ends. Germline CDR1 MDHEN, CDR2 SYDVKM. There are 14 residues in the CDR3. The CDR3 protein is CASTKGTPSYEQYF. As DNA, the CDR3 is TGTGCCAGCACCAAGGGGACGCCTTCCTACGAGCAGTACTTC.

This clonotype was detected only a few times. The chain combines TRBV29-1 with TRBJ2-2; D is perhaps TRBD1 (6 bases). The CDR3 is made up of 14 amino acids. V lost 4 bases, J lost 0 bases, and 9 bases lay in between. Germline V lookup: CDR1 SQVTM, CDR2 ANQGSEA. The CDR3: CSVGPGANTGELFF. The CDR3 DNA reads TGCAGCGTTGGTCCAGGGGCGAACACCGGGGAGCTGTTTTTT.

The sample holds many counts of this clonotype. The gene calls are TRBV6-2 or TRBV6-3 and TRBJ2-7; 8 nucleotides align to TRBD1. V lost 7 bases to trimming and J lost 6 bases; unmatched junction nucleotides: 5. The germline V gene has CDR1 MNHEY and CDR2 SVGEGT. This CDR3 is built from 12 residues. CDR3 DNA sequence: TGTGCCAGCAAGGACAGGGATGGCGAGCAGTACTTC. Its protein product is CASKDRDGEQYF.

This clonotype was detected a few times. This chain's CDR3 is CASSGQGDVNTEAFF. The CDR3 region has the DNA TGTGCCAGCTCAGGACAGGGGGACGTGAACACTGAAGCTTTCTTT. This rearrangement joins TRBV18 to TRBJ1-1; TRBD1 aligns across 10 bases. After removal of 5 bases from V and 0 bases from J, the junction contained 3 bases not matched to a gene. CDR1 is KGHSH, CDR2 LQKENI, per germline. The CDR3 runs 15 residues.

This clonotype was seen many times. The chain is built from TRBV6-5 and TRBJ2-6, with D tentatively TRBD1 (5 bases). The CDR3 totals 16 residues. Trimming removed 2 bases at V and 1 base at J, with 9 bases between. CDR1 and CDR2 (germline): MNHEY, SVGAGI. CDR3 in DNA: TGTGCCAGCAGTTACGTCGCAGGGTCTGGGGCCAACGTCCTGACTTTC. Its translation is CASSYVAGSGANVLTF.

This clonotype was observed at least ten times. V usage is TRBV20-1 and J usage is TRBJ2-5, with 7 nucleotides matching TRBD2. The germline V gene encodes CDR1 DFQATT and CDR2 SNEGSKA (reference sequence). Trimming cost V 0 bases and J 1 base; bases outside gene matches: 8. The CDR3 sequence is 16 residues long. CDR3 in DNA: TGCAGTGCTAGAGATCGGGAGCGGGGACTCCAAGAGACCCAGTACTTC. Its translation is CSARDRERGLQETQYF.

This rearrangement joins TRBV27 to TRBJ1-6; the match to TRBD1 covers 7 bases. Trimming took 3 bases from V and 7 from J; bases not matched to a gene: 3. The CDR3 loop spans 14 amino acids. Per germline, CDR1 MNHEY and CDR2 SMNVEV (reference sequence). The CDR3 nucleotides are TGTGCCAGCAGTTTCGGGGACAGCAATTCACCCCTCCACTTT. Translating gives CASSFGDSNSPLHF.

There are many counts of this clonotype. J is TRBJ1-3 and V is TRBV6-5; the D is unclear. CDR1 and CDR2 from the germline V gene are MNHEY and SVGAGI. Trimming took off 1 base at V and 1 base at J, with 8 bases between the two ends. The CDR3 has 15 amino acids. The CDR3 sequence is CASSYWSGSGNTIYF. The CDR3 region has the DNA TGTGCCAGCAGTTACTGGAGTGGATCTGGAAACACCATATATTTT.

This clonotype appeared many times. The CDR3 DNA is TGTGCCAGCAGTGAGATGCGTGTCGGGGAGCTGTTTTTT. This translates into CASSEMRVGELFF. The rearrangement joins TRBV6-1 to TRBJ2-2; D remains unclear. V was cut by 3 bases and J by 7 bases, with 9 bases left in between. In germline, CDR1 is MNHNS, CDR2 SASEGT. The CDR3 runs 13 residues.

This clonotype showed up many times. This likely comes from a read error, as the CDR3 has no conserved phenylalanine or tryptophan at its end. The limits of the CDR3 on the DNA are not certain, so only TCRdb's listed CDR3 is given. The CDR3 protein is CASSPNSWGWADS. The chain employs TRBV11-2 and TRBJ1-1. Germline CDR1 is SGHAT and CDR2 is FQNNGV. The CDR3 is made up of 13 amino acids, end residues included.

This clonotype was detected many times. The chain is built from TRBV6-2 or TRBV6-3 and TRBJ1-1; no reliable D call. Deletions cut 0 bases from V and 1 base from J, with 12 bases between. Germline V lookup: CDR1 MNHEY, CDR2 SVGEGT. This CDR3 comprises 16 residues. Here the CDR3 reads CASSYSFLRGNTEAFF. The CDR3 bases are TGTGCCAGCAGTTACTCGTTCCTCCGGGGGAACACTGAAGCTTTCTTT.

This clonotype appeared many times. The V call is TRBV28, the J call TRBJ1-1; D call uncertain. The CDR3 length is 11 residues. The germline CDR1 and CDR2 sequences are MDHEN and SYDVKM. V was pared by 8 bases and J by 1 base, with 5 bases between. CDR3 nucleotide sequence: TGTGCCAGCGAATCGAACACTGAAGCTTTCTTT. This gives the protein CASESNTEAFF.

This clonotype was recorded many times. The gene calls are TRBV20-1 and TRBJ1-1; no definite D call. The CDR3 is made up of 13 amino acids. Trimming removed 0 bases at V and 0 bases at J, with 5 bases between. Germline CDR1 reads DFQATT; CDR2 reads SNEGSKA (reference sequence). The CDR3 loop reads CSARDDVNTEAFF. CDR3 in DNA: TGCAGTGCTAGAGATGACGTGAACACTGAAGCTTTCTTT.

This clonotype was detected ten times or more. In DNA, the CDR3 is TGTGCCAGCAGTTTGGTTGGTGGTGTGCAGTACTTC. It codes for CASSLVGGVQYF. The chain uses TRBV7-9 and TRBJ2-7; no clear D. V lost 6 bases and J 9 bases, leaving 15 bases between the germline ends. The CDR3 loop spans 12 amino acids. Germline loops: CDR1 SEHNR, CDR2 FQNEAQ (reference sequence). Filled out from reference TRBV7-9 and TRBJ2-7, the complete variable domain reads DTGVSQNPRHKITKRGQNVTFRCDPISEHNRLYWYRQTLGQGPEFLTYFQNEAQLEKSRLLSDRFSAERPKGSFSTLEIQRTEQGDSAMYLCASSLVGGVQYFGPGTRLTVT.

This clonotype was counted only a few times. The V gene is TRBV6-1, the J gene TRBJ2-7; D unresolved. The length of the CDR3 is 14 residues. The germline gives CDR1 MNHNS, CDR2 SASEGT. Trimming took 7 bases from V and 1 from J, leaving 14 bases between them. As DNA, the CDR3 is TGTGCCAGCAAAACCTCTCTAGGGTCCTACGAGCAGTACTTC. It is translated as CASKTSLGSYEQYF.

This clonotype was counted many times. This chain links TRBV4-3 with TRBJ1-1, with D possibly being TRBD1 (6 bases). The CDR3 extends over 15 amino acids. Germline V gene data show CDR1 as LGHNA and CDR2 as YSLEER. Trimming took 1 base from V and 1 from J, leaving 10 bases between them. The CDR3 bases are TGCGCCAGCAGCCAAGTTCCAGGGGAGAACACTGAAGCTTTCTTT. The encoded protein is CASSQVPGENTEAFF.

This clonotype was seen repeatedly, ten times or more. CDR3 residues: CASRALTGQGVAKNIQYF. As DNA, the CDR3 is TGTGCCAGCAGGGCCCTTACCGGACAGGGGGTAGCCAAAAACATTCAGTACTTC. This chain joins TRBV12-3 or TRBV12-4 and TRBJ2-4, with TRBD1 identical over 10 bases. CDR3 size: 18 residues. V shed 6 bases and J 0 bases; nucleotides not matched to a gene: 11.

This clonotype was recorded a few times. Since a much larger clone is just one base distant, this may be a read error. The rearrangement links TRBV2 to TRBJ2-7; tentative D call: TRBD1 (5 bases). The CDR3 sequence is 16 residues long. CDR1 and CDR2 from the germline V gene are SNHLY and FYNNEI. V shed 2 bases and J shed 0 bases, with 14 bases lying between them. The CDR3, as DNA: TGTGCCAGCAGTGAAATCTCGGCCGACAGCTCCTACGAGCAGTACTTC. Its protein product is CASSEISADSSYEQYF.